Listed here are 24 T cell receptor beta chains from one sample, sequenced in a study of graft-versus-host responses after intestinal transplantation. Assay: immunoSEQ multiplex PCR; the TCRdb copy retains only in-frame clones and omits some. The repertoire holds more than 95,000 clones, with approximately 93% as singletons. Their antigens remain unidentified. The source material was unstimulated CD8+ T cells sorted from spleen or lymph node cells, sampled before intestinal transplant. These receptors all stem from a human donor who received an intestinal transplant.

This clone was observed a single time. The chain has TRBV4-1 and TRBJ2-3, with unresolved D. The V end was cut by 1 base, the J end by 3 bases, with 8 bases between. The germline V gene has CDR1 MGHRA and CDR2 YSYEKL. The CDR3 length is 14 residues. In DNA form, the CDR3 reads TGCGCCAGCAGCCAAGCGGTAGGGACAGATACGCAGTATTTT. This translates into CASSQAVGTDTQYF.

The chain uses TRBV10-1 and TRBJ2-2; D is unclear. The CDR3 extends over 15 amino acids. Per the germline V gene, CDR1 is WNHNN and CDR2 is SYGVQD (reference sequence). Trimming cost V 2 bases and J 5 bases, with 12 bases left between them. The CDR3 here is CASSEGVAGTGELFF. The CDR3 nucleotides are TGCGCCAGCAGTGAGGGGGTGGCCGGGACCGGGGAGCTGTTTTTT.

The chain recombines TRBV7-9 with TRBJ1-2; no reliable D call. Germline V gives CDR1 SEHNR, CDR2 FQNEAQ (reference sequence). This CDR3 comprises 16 residues. The germline V and J ends were trimmed by 2 bases and 0 bases, with 13 bases remaining between them. The DNA for the CDR3 is TGTGCCAGCAGCTTAAGTACAGCTGGGGCTAACTATGGCTACACCTTC. Residues: CASSLSTAGANYGYTF.

The CDR3 region has the DNA TGTGCCAGCAGCTTGTGGGCTAGCGGGAGGTGGGATGAGCAGTTCTTC. The encoded protein is CASSLWASGRWDEQFF. The chain is built from TRBV5-6 and TRBJ2-1, with 11 bases matching TRBD2. Per germline, CDR1 SGHDT and CDR2 YYEEEE. The length of the CDR3 is 16 residues. Trimming took 1 base from V and 8 from J; bases not matched to a gene: 8.

This rearrangement joins TRBV6-5 to TRBJ2-2, with D possibly being TRBD1 or TRBD2 (5 bases each). This CDR3 has 14 residues. Trimming stripped 5 bases from V and 4 bases from J, with 11 bases between. Germline V gives CDR1 MNHEY, CDR2 SVGAGI. CDR3 sequence reads: CASSNRGSTGELFF. CDR3 nucleotide sequence: TGTGCCAGCAGTAACCGGGGCTCCACCGGGGAGCTGTTTTTT.

The CDR3 reads CASSPPGLITDTQYF. The CDR3 DNA sequence: TGTGCCAGCAGCCCTCCGGGACTTATCACAGATACGCAGTATTTT. The chain uses TRBV5-6 and TRBJ2-3; D perhaps matches TRBD2 (6 bases). The CDR3 sequence is 15 residues long. Trimming left V 4 bases short and J 2 bases short, with 14 bases between. Germline lookup yields CDR1 SGHDT and CDR2 YYEEEE.

This sequence joins TRBV11-3 and TRBJ1-2; D is ambiguous. CDR1 and CDR2 (germline): SGHNT, YENEEA. V was trimmed by 3 bases and J by 0 bases, leaving 2 bases between them. This CDR3 has 12 residues. CDR3 residues: CASSLANYGYTF. Written as DNA, the CDR3 is TGTGCCAGCAGCTTGGCTAACTATGGCTACACCTTC. The whole variable domain, filled in from reference TRBV11-3 and TRBJ1-2, reads EAGVVQSPRYKIIEKKQPVAFWCNPISGHNTLYWYLQNLGQGPELLIRYENEEAVDDSQLPKDRFSAERLKGVDSTLKIQPAELGDSAVYLCASSLANYGYTFGSGTRLTVV.

The genes are TRBV11-3 and TRBJ2-7; maybe TRBD1 (5 bases). The V and J ends lost 3 bases and 2 bases respectively, with 14 bases between them. In germline, CDR1 is SGHNT, CDR2 YENEEA. The CDR3 has 15 residues. The CDR3 loop is CASSLGLRATYEQYF. CDR3 sequence (DNA): TGTGCCAGCAGCTTGGGGCTAAGAGCTACCTACGAGCAGTACTTC.

The CDR3 DNA reads as TGTGCCAGCAGTTTGCCCGGCACCGAAGCTTTCTTT. It translates to CASSLPGTEAFF. This chain uses TRBV28 with TRBJ1-1; D is unclear. Between the trimmed V and J ends, which lost 3 bases and 8 bases, there was a span of 10 bases. Looked up from germline, CDR1 is MDHEN and CDR2 is SYDVKM. This CDR3 has 12 residues. The variable domain in full, completed from reference TRBV28 and TRBJ1-1, reads DVKVTQSSRYLVKRTGEKVFLECVQDMDHENMFWYRQDPGLGLRLIYFSYDVKMKEKGDIPEGYSVSREKKERFSLILESASTNQTSMYLCASSLPGTEAFFGQGTRLTVV.

The chain employs TRBV14 and TRBJ1-1; 7 positions match TRBD1. The CDR3 consists of 13 residues. The germline CDR1 and CDR2 sequences are SGHDN and FVKESK. The J segment lost 3 bases and the V segment lost 6 bases, leaving 4 bases of the junction unmatched. CDR3 region: CASRPTGYTEAFF. The CDR3 DNA sequence: TGTGCCAGCAGACCGACAGGGTACACTGAAGCTTTCTTT.

The chain recombines TRBV4-1 with TRBJ2-4; 7 bases are shared with TRBD2. CDR1 and CDR2 from the germline V gene are MGHRA and YSYEKL. This CDR3 is 13 amino acids long. The ends lost 2 bases at V and 9 bases at J; junction bases unmatched: 4. The DNA for the CDR3 is TGCGCCAGCAGCCAAACTAGCGATGCCATTCAGTACTTC. Amino acid sequence: CASSQTSDAIQYF.

A remark on this clone: One end of the junction fails to match germline, which may point to a read error. This chain uses TRBV7-9 with TRBJ2-7; 9 nucleotides align to TRBD2. The length of the CDR3 is 15 residues. Germline V gene lookup returns CDR1 SEHNR and CDR2 FQNEAQ (reference sequence). This chain's CDR3 is CASSLAGSGAQEQYF. The CDR3, as DNA: TGTGCCAGCAGCCTAGCGGGGAGCGGGGCTCAAGAGCAGTACTTC.

The rearrangement links TRBV12-1 to TRBJ2-5. TRBV12-1 has pseudogene status. This CDR3 region has 17 residues. The CDR3 spells CASSWAPEGAGEETQYF. The CDR3 DNA reads as TGTGCCAGCAGCTGGGCCCCTGAGGGGGCGGGAGAAGAGACCCAGTACTTC.

The chain joins TRBV7-9 to TRBJ2-7; possibly TRBD1 or TRBD2 for D (6 bases each). This CDR3 contains 15 residues. Trimming left V 1 base short and J 3 bases short, with 13 bases between. Germline V gene data show CDR1 as SEHNR and CDR2 as FQNEAQ (reference sequence). CDR3 sequence: CASSLGQGGGYEQYF. The CDR3 DNA follows: TGTGCCAGCAGCTTAGGCCAAGGGGGAGGCTACGAGCAGTACTTC.

The chain is built from TRBV6-5 and TRBJ1-1, with D perhaps TRBD1 (5 bases). The V end was cut by 4 bases, the J end by 5 bases, with 14 bases between. This CDR3 comprises 14 residues. CDR1 MNHEY and CDR2 SVGAGI come from the germline V gene. Written as DNA, the CDR3 is TGTGCCAGCAGTTGGGCAGGGTCTGGTACTGAAGCTTTCTTT. Translated, it gives CASSWAGSGTEAFF.

The genes are TRBV7-9 and TRBJ2-7, with TRBD1 identical over 8 bases. Per germline, CDR1 SEHNR and CDR2 FQNEAQ (reference sequence). V lost 6 bases, J lost 3 bases, and 7 bases stayed unmatched. CDR3 length: 14 residues. DNA for the CDR3: TGTGCCAGCAGTCGAGAGGGACAGGTCTACGAGCAGTACTTC. Translated: CASSREGQVYEQYF.

About this clone itself: Mismatch with germline at one junction end may stem from a read error. This sequence joins TRBV4-1 and TRBJ1-1; D is unclear. The germline V gene has CDR1 MGHRA and CDR2 YSYEKL. CDR3 length equals 12 residues. CDR3 sequence: CASSQGTRVVIF. CDR3 bases: TGCGCCAGCAGCCAAGGTACCCGGGTGGTGATCTTT.

The chain combines TRBV13 with TRBJ2-7, with no clear D. The CDR3 spans 13 residues. Germline-derived CDR1 and CDR2 are PRHDT and FYEKMQ (reference sequence). Trimming pared 0 bases from V and 1 base from J, leaving 4 bases between. CDR3 sequence: CASSLGQSYEQYF. The CDR3, as DNA: TGTGCCAGCAGCTTAGGCCAATCCTACGAGCAGTACTTC.

This rearrangement joins TRBV27 to TRBJ1-5, with D tentatively TRBD1 (6 bases). V lost 7 bases and J 6 bases, leaving 16 bases between the germline ends. Germline V gives CDR1 MNHEY, CDR2 SMNVEV (reference sequence). The CDR3 consists of 14 residues. The CDR3, as DNA: TGTGCCAGCAAAGGGCGGGGGGCGGCTCAGCCCCAGCATTTT. Translating it yields CASKGRGAAQPQHF.

In DNA form, the CDR3 reads TGTGCCAGCAGTCCCGGGGCAGCTCAGCCCCAGCATTTT. Its protein is CASSPGAAQPQHF. The rearrangement links TRBV6-5 to TRBJ1-5; TRBD1 might be the D (5 bases). Germline CDR1 MNHEY, CDR2 SVGAGI. CDR3 length equals 13 residues. The ends were cut back, 5 bases at V and 6 bases at J, with 11 bases in the middle.

This clone was picked up one time. J is TRBJ2-3 and V is TRBV27; tentatively, D is TRBD2 (5 bases). This CDR3 is built from 12 residues. Trimming took off 5 bases at V and 4 bases at J, with 7 bases between the two ends. Looked up from germline, CDR1 is MNHEY and CDR2 is SMNVEV (reference sequence). In DNA form, the CDR3 reads TGTGCCAGCAGTGGAGCGGCAGATACGCAGTATTTT. This codes for CASSGAADTQYF.

The J gene is TRBJ2-7, the V gene TRBV4-2; D is unclear. The V gene's germline CDR1 is LGHNA and CDR2 YNFKEQ. The CDR3 has 14 residues. Trimming shortened V by 0 bases and J by 0 bases, and 6 bases separated the two germline ends. The CDR3 DNA reads TGTGCCAGCAGCCAAGAAGGCCGCTCCTACGAGCAGTACTTC. Protein sequence: CASSQEGRSYEQYF.

The J gene is TRBJ2-7, the V gene TRBV30; 7 bases are shared with TRBD2. V lost 1 base to trimming and J lost 3 bases; unmatched junction nucleotides: 9. Per germline, CDR1 GTSNPN and CDR2 SVGIG (reference sequence). The CDR3 totals 15 residues. The DNA of the CDR3 is TGTGCCTGGAGTGATCGCCCAGCGGGGATCTACGAGCAGTACTTC. It encodes CAWSDRPAGIYEQYF.

This clone showed up just once. This chain uses TRBV10-1 with TRBJ2-3; no definite D call. Trimming removed 0 bases from V and 0 bases from J, with 10 bases in between. Germline CDR1 and CDR2: WNHNN and SYGVQD (reference sequence). The CDR3 is 16 residues long. The CDR3 loop reads CASSESPASSTDTQYF. As DNA, the CDR3 is TGCGCCAGCAGTGAGTCCCCGGCCTCTAGCACAGATACGCAGTATTTT.